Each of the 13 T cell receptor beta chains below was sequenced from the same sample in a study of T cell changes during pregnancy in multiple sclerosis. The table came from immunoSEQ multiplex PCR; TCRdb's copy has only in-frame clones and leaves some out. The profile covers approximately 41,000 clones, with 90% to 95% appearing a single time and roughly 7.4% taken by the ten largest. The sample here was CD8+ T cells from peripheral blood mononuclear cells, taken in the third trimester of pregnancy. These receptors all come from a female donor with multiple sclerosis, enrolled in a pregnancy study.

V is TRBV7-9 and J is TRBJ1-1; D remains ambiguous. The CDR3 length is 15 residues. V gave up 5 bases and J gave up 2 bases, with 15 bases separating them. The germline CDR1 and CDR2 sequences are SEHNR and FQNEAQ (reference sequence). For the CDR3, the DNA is TGTGCCAGCAGCCCCCCGGTTGCCGCCAACACTGAAGCTTTCTTT. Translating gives CASSPPVAANTEAFF.

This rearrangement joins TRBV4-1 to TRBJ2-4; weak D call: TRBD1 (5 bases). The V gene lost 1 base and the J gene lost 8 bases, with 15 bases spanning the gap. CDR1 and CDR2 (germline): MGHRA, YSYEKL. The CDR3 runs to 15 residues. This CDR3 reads CASSQVWDKGHIQYF. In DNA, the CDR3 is TGCGCCAGCAGCCAAGTGTGGGATAAGGGGCACATTCAGTACTTC.

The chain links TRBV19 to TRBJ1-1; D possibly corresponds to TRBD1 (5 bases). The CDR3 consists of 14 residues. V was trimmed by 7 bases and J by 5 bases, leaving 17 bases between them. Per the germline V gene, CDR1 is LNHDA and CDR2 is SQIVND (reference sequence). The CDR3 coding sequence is TGTGCCAGTAATGGAGTGGTAGGGGCTACTGAAGCTTTCTTT. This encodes CASNGVVGATEAFF.

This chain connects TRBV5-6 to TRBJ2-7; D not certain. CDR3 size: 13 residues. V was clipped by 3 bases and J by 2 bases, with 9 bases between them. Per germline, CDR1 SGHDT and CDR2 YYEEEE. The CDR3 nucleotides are TGTGCCAGCAGCTCGATGTGGCCCTACGAGCAGTACTTC. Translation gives CASSSMWPYEQYF.

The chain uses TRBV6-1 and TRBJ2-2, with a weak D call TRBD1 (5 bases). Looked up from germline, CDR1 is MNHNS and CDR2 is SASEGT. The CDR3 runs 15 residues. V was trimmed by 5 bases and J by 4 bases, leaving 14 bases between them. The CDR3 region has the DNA TGTGCCAGCAGTCGACAGCGTTTGGGCACCGGGGAGCTGTTTTTT. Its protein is CASSRQRLGTGELFF.

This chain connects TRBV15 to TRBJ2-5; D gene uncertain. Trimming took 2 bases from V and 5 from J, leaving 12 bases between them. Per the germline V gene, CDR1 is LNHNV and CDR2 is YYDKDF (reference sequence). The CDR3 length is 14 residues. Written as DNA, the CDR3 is TGTGCCACCAGCAGACCCGGTTCGCGTGAGACCCAGTACTTC. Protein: CATSRPGSRETQYF.

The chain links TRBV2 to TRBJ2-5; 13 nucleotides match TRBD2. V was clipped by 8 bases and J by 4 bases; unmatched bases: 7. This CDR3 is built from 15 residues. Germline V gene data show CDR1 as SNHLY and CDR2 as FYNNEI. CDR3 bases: TGTGCCAGCCAGGGACTAGCGGGAAAAAGAGAGACCCAGTACTTC. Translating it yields CASQGLAGKRETQYF.

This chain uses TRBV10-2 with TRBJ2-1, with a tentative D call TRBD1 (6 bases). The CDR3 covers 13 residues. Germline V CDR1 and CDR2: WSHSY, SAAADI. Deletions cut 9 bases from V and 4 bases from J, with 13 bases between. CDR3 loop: CASTRDTYNEQFF. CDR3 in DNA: TGCGCCAGTACTCGGGACACATACAATGAGCAGTTCTTC.

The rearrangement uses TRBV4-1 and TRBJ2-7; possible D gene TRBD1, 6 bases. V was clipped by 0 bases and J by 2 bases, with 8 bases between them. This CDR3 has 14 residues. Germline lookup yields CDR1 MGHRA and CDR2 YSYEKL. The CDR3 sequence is CASSQEQGTYEQYF. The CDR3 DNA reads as TGCGCCAGCAGCCAAGAACAGGGTACCTACGAGCAGTACTTC.

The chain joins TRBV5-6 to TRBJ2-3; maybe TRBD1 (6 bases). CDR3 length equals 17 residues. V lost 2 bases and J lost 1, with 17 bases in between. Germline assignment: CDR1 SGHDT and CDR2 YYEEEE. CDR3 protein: CASSFGGLTRGTDTQYF. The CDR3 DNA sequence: TGTGCCAGCAGCTTTGGGGGCTTAACTCGGGGCACAGATACGCAGTATTTT.

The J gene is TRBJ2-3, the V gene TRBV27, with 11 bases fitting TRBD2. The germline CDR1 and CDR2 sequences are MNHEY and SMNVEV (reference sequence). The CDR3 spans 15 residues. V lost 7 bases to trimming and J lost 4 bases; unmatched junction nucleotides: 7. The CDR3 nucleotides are TGTGCCAGCATCCCGGGACTAGCGGATTCAGATACGCAGTATTTT. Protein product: CASIPGLADSDTQYF.

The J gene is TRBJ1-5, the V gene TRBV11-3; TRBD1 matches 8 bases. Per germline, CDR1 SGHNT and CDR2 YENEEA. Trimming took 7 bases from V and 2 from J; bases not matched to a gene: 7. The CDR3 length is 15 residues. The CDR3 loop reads CASKPAQGGNQPQHF. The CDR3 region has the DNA TGTGCCAGCAAGCCGGCACAGGGGGGCAATCAGCCCCAGCATTTT.

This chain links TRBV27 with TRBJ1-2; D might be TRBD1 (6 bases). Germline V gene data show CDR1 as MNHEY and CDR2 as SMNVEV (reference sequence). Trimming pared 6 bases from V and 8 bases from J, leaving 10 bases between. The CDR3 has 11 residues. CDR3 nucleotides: TGTGCCAGCAGAAGAGGGGGAGGCTACACCTTC. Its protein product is CASRRGGGYTF.